This T cell receptor (beta chain) is from a study of cytotoxic CD8 clonotypes in ibrutinib-treated CLL. The overall study: Overall, around 25 responses were partial and 2 complete; following median 68 months, around 15 patients stayed remitted and 12 progressed.

The CDR3 sequence is 11 residues long. Germline V lookup: CDR1 MNHNS, CDR2 SASEGT. Profiling relied on immunoSEQ multiplex PCR, and the TCRdb table lists in-frame clones only, not all of them. The sample contains roughly 200,000 clones, 75% to 80% of which appear only once. In the case of this clone: One end of the junction is discordant with germline, which a read error may explain.

V usage is TRBV6-1 and J usage is TRBJ1-1; possibly TRBD1 for D (5 bases). Sample: PBMCs, taken after 12 months of ibrutinib treatment. The sequence came from a human donor with chronic lymphocytic leukemia. The DNA of the CDR3 is TGTGCCAGCAGCGAAGGGGCTGAAGCTTTCTTT. Translating gives CASSEGAEAFF.